This passage covers 31 T cell receptor beta chains from one sample sequenced in a study of shared clonotypes between healthy human individuals. Method: immunoSEQ multiplex PCR; TCRdb's copy keeps in-frame clones and lacks some. The sample comprises about 1 million clones, approximately 78% of which are singletons, and approximately 0.5% rests with the top ten. The sample consisted of memory CD4+ T cells from PBMCs. Subset noted: CD45RA-negative fraction. Receptors were obtained from a man between 18 and 29 years old in good health. Some clones in this sample may be carry-over from other donors' samples.

The table lists this clone with a count of one. The chain combines TRBV4-3 with TRBJ2-7; no firm D call. The CDR3 totals 13 residues. CDR1 and CDR2 (germline): LGHNA, YSLEER. Trimming pared 0 bases from V and 5 bases from J, leaving 8 bases between. The CDR3 coding sequence is TGCGCCAGCAGCCAAGACCCTGGCGACGAGCAGTACTTC. It specifies CASSQDPGDEQYF.

This rearrangement joins TRBV9 to TRBJ2-1; tentative D call: TRBD2 (6 bases). The CDR3 contains 15 residues. V lost 0 bases to trimming and J lost 8 bases, with 15 bases between them. Looked up from germline, CDR1 is SGDLS and CDR2 is YYNGEE. CDR3 protein: CASSVGLREGDEQFF. In nucleotides, the CDR3 is TGTGCCAGCAGCGTAGGATTGCGGGAAGGCGATGAGCAGTTCTTC.

The CDR3 nucleotides read TGTGCCAGCAGCACGCGGACAGTAGGGGTCGGAGCCTCCTACAATGAGCAGTTCTTC. Translated: CASSTRTVGVGASYNEQFF. This sequence joins TRBV28 and TRBJ2-1, with a weak D call TRBD1 (6 bases). Germline V gene sequence: CDR1 MDHEN, CDR2 SYDVKM. This CDR3 region has 19 residues. The germline V and J ends were trimmed by 6 bases and 0 bases, with 24 bases remaining between them.

The rearrangement joins TRBV4-2 to TRBJ2-4; TRBD2 might be the D (7 bases). This CDR3 is built from 14 residues. From germline, CDR1 is LGHNA and CDR2 YNFKEQ. V was clipped by 8 bases and J by 7 bases, with 18 bases between them. The DNA for the CDR3 is TGTGCCAGCGGCCCGCTAGGGGGGGTTAACATTCAGTACTTC. Translation gives CASGPLGGVNIQYF.

On this clone itself: The same CDR3 arises from other DNA sequences in this sample as well. This chain's CDR3 is CASSLAGGSYEQYF. The DNA for the CDR3 is TGTGCCAGCAGCTTAGCCGGAGGCTCCTACGAGCAGTACTTC. The rearrangement links TRBV7-3 to TRBJ2-7, with a weak D call TRBD2 (5 bases). Trimming took 2 bases from V and 0 from J, leaving 8 bases between them. Looked up from germline, CDR1 is SGHTA and CDR2 is FQGTGA. The CDR3 contains 14 residues.

The chain joins TRBV20-1 to TRBJ1-1, with D unclear. Germline V gives CDR1 DFQATT, CDR2 SNEGSKA (reference sequence). V lost 5 bases and J 4 bases, leaving 8 bases between the germline ends. This CDR3 region has 11 residues. The CDR3 DNA sequence: TGCAGTGCTCAAAGGTCCACTGAAGCTTTCTTT. Translation gives CSAQRSTEAFF.

A remark on this clone: The same CDR3 arises from other DNA sequences in this sample as well. V gene TRBV5-1 combines with J gene TRBJ1-2, with D unresolved. Germline lookup yields CDR1 SGHRS and CDR2 YFSETQ. The CDR3 extends over 13 amino acids. V lost 2 bases, J lost 6 bases, and 11 bases lay in between. The CDR3 region is CASSLPGENGYTF. The CDR3 region has the DNA TGCGCCAGCAGCTTACCCGGGGAAAATGGCTACACCTTC. Together with reference TRBV5-1 and TRBJ1-2, the CDR3 gives the full variable domain: KAGVTQTPRYLIKTRGQQVTLSCSPISGHRSVSWYQQTPGQGLQFLFEYFSETQRNKGNFPGRFSGRQFSNSRSEMNVSTLELGDSALYLCASSLPGENGYTFGSGTRLTVV.

This clone was picked up many times. This chain uses TRBV27 with TRBJ1-2, with TRBD1 identical over 9 bases. Trimming removed 6 bases from V and 4 bases from J; junction bases left unmatched: 6. There are 14 residues in the CDR3. Germline CDR1 MNHEY, CDR2 SMNVEV (reference sequence). CDR3 amino acids: CASSPDRGSYGYTF. CDR3 sequence (DNA): TGTGCCAGCAGCCCGGACAGGGGTAGCTATGGCTACACCTTC.

The rearrangement uses TRBV19 and TRBJ1-1, with D unclear. In germline, CDR1 is LNHDA, CDR2 SQIVND (reference sequence). The V and J ends lost 0 bases and 1 base respectively, with 15 bases between them. CDR3 length: 17 amino acids. The CDR3 spells CASSIDPSGDSNTEAFF. CDR3 nucleotides: TGTGCCAGTAGTATAGACCCCTCCGGAGACTCGAACACTGAAGCTTTCTTT.

The CDR3 loop reads CASSPRREGGTDTQYF. DNA of the CDR3: TGTGCCAGCAGCCCCAGGCGGGAGGGAGGTACAGATACGCAGTATTTT. The chain carries TRBV4-2 and TRBJ2-3; 9 bases map to TRBD2. Germline V gene lookup returns CDR1 LGHNA and CDR2 YNFKEQ. The CDR3 has 16 amino acids. V was pared by 4 bases and J by 3 bases, with 8 bases of the junction left unmatched.

With respect to this clone: Distinct nucleotide sequences in the sample also encode this CDR3. The chain uses TRBV5-1 and TRBJ2-7; D remains unclear. Trimming cost V 0 bases and J 0 bases, with 7 bases left between them. This CDR3 has 14 amino acids. CDR1 and CDR2 from the germline V gene are SGHRS and YFSETQ. For the CDR3, the DNA is TGCGCCAGCAGCTTGGAGGGCGCCTCCTACGAGCAGTACTTC. Protein sequence: CASSLEGASYEQYF. Based on the CDR3 plus reference TRBV5-1 and TRBJ2-7, the full variable domain is KAGVTQTPRYLIKTRGQQVTLSCSPISGHRSVSWYQQTPGQGLQFLFEYFSETQRNKGNFPGRFSGRQFSNSRSEMNVSTLELGDSALYLCASSLEGASYEQYFGPGTRLTVT.

This clone was found once. The J gene is TRBJ2-2, the V gene TRBV9, with a weak D call TRBD2 (5 bases). V was pared by 1 base and J by 7 bases, with 8 bases between. Germline CDR1 is SGDLS and CDR2 is YYNGEE. The length of the CDR3 is 13 residues. The CDR3 DNA follows: TGTGCCAGCAGCGTATCTGGAGGCGGGGAGCTGTTTTTT. Its translation: CASSVSGGGELFF.

This clone came up a few times. This chain uses TRBV4-3 with TRBJ1-2, with 8 bases lining up with TRBD1. The CDR3 totals 16 residues. The germline V gene encodes CDR1 LGHNA and CDR2 YSLEER. With V trimmed by 1 base and J by 4 bases, 8 bases remained unmatched. The CDR3 DNA reads TGCGCCAGCAGCCAAGTAACAGGGGGAAGGGCCTATGGCTACACCTTC. Translated: CASSQVTGGRAYGYTF.

The chain's CDR3 is CASIPTSGGSYEQYF. CDR3 DNA sequence: TGTGCCAGCATCCCCACTAGCGGGGGCTCCTACGAGCAGTACTTC. The chain carries TRBV28 and TRBJ2-7; 11 nucleotides match TRBD2. Germline V gene data show CDR1 as MDHEN and CDR2 as SYDVKM. The V gene end was trimmed by 7 bases and the J gene end by 0 bases; junction bases not matched to a gene: 5. The CDR3 length is 15 residues.

The sample holds one count of this clone. The chain joins TRBV6-5 to TRBJ2-1; D is unclear. CDR3 length: 13 amino acids. From germline, CDR1 is MNHEY and CDR2 SVGAGI. V lost 6 bases to trimming and J lost 6 bases, with 12 bases between them. CDR3 sequence: CASSSPAVNEQFF. The CDR3 DNA is TGTGCCAGCAGCTCCCCCGCGGTCAATGAGCAGTTCTTC.

In regard to this clone: Given a much more abundant clone one base away, this may be a read error. This sequence joins TRBV7-9 and TRBJ2-7; D uncertain. From germline, CDR1 is SEHNR and CDR2 FQNEAQ (reference sequence). There are 11 residues in the CDR3. With 8 bases removed from V and 0 bases from J, the gap between germline ends came to 5 bases. Here the CDR3 reads CASRNSYEQYF. The DNA of the CDR3 is TGTGCCAGCCGAAACTCCTACGAGCAGTACTTC.

DNA of the CDR3: TGTGCCAGCTCTCACCCGGCCGGGGAGCTGTTTTTT. The encoded protein is CASSHPAGELFF. This chain joins TRBV27 and TRBJ2-2; D remains ambiguous. This CDR3 has 12 residues. Germline V gives CDR1 MNHEY, CDR2 SMNVEV (reference sequence). Trimming cost V 8 bases and J 6 bases, with 10 bases left between them.

This sequence joins TRBV29-1 and TRBJ1-1; 7 nucleotides agree with TRBD1. Germline-derived CDR1 and CDR2 are SQVTM and ANQGSEA. This CDR3 region has 12 residues. V dropped 6 bases and J dropped 8; count of bases not matched to a gene: 9. CDR3 in DNA: TGCAGCGTGGAGGGGGCTGACGGAGAAGCTTTCTTT. Protein product: CSVEGADGEAFF.

The gene calls are TRBV7-9 and TRBJ1-2, with D possibly TRBD1 on 6 matching bases. Trimming stripped 2 bases from V and 2 bases from J, with 9 bases between. The CDR3 sequence is 14 residues long. Germline CDR1 and CDR2: SEHNR and FQNEAQ (reference sequence). CDR3 sequence: CASSLHDRNYGYTF. Here the CDR3 DNA reads TGTGCCAGCAGCTTACACGACAGGAACTATGGCTACACCTTC.

The chain has TRBV2 and TRBJ2-5; TRBD2 might be the D (5 bases). V lost 4 bases, J lost 7 bases, and 19 bases lay in between. The CDR3 contains 15 residues. Germline assignment: CDR1 SNHLY and CDR2 FYNNEI. The CDR3 loop reads CASSVEGRLGVTQYF. The CDR3, as DNA: TGTGCCAGCAGTGTTGAGGGCAGGTTGGGTGTGACCCAGTACTTC.

The chain joins TRBV28 to TRBJ2-7; D not resolved. The CDR3 sequence is 14 residues long. The germline V gene has CDR1 MDHEN and CDR2 SYDVKM. V was cut by 5 bases and J by 2 bases, with 13 bases left in between. The CDR3 region is CASSDVLSPYEQYF. CDR3 DNA: TGTGCCAGCAGTGACGTTCTCTCCCCCTACGAGCAGTACTTC. Based on the CDR3 plus reference TRBV28 and TRBJ2-7, the full variable domain is DVKVTQSSRYLVKRTGEKVFLECVQDMDHENMFWYRQDPGLGLRLIYFSYDVKMKEKGDIPEGYSVSREKKERFSLILESASTNQTSMYLCASSDVLSPYEQYFGPGTRLTVT.

The V and J genes are TRBV6-1 and TRBJ1-5; D uncertain. This CDR3 spans 10 amino acids. V lost 6 bases and J 9 bases, leaving 6 bases between the germline ends. CDR1 and CDR2 from the germline V gene are MNHNS and SASEGT. The CDR3: CASSAAPQHF. CDR3 nucleotides: TGTGCCAGCAGCGCTGCGCCCCAGCATTTT.

This rearrangement joins TRBV11-3 to TRBJ2-2; no definite D call. The CDR3 spans 14 residues. Deletions cut 5 bases from V and 4 bases from J, with 11 bases between. The germline V gene has CDR1 SGHNT and CDR2 YENEEA. DNA of the CDR3: TGTGCCAGCAGCGCCCTATACCCCACCGGGGAGCTGTTTTTT. Its translation: CASSALYPTGELFF.

V is TRBV19 and J is TRBJ2-3; 12 bases are a match to TRBD2. This CDR3 is 13 amino acids long. Germline CDR1 is LNHDA and CDR2 is SQIVND (reference sequence). J gave up 5 bases and V 6 bases, and 0 bases lay outside the gene matches. The CDR3 nucleotides are TGTGCCAGTAGACTAGCGGGAGGAGATACGCAGTATTTT. Protein product: CASRLAGGDTQYF. Together with reference TRBV19 and TRBJ2-3, the CDR3 gives the full variable domain: DGGITQSPKYLFRKEGQNVTLSCEQNLNHDAMYWYRQDPGQGLRLIYYSQIVNDFQKGDIAEGYSVSREKKESFPLTVTSAQKNPTAFYLCASRLAGGDTQYFGPGTRLTVL.

Concerning this clone: Being one base from a much bigger clone, this may be a read error. This same CDR3 is encoded by further DNA sequences in the sample. V usage is TRBV30 and J usage is TRBJ2-3; 10 bases agree with TRBD2. The CDR3 has 14 amino acids. The germline V gene encodes CDR1 GTSNPN and CDR2 SVGIG (reference sequence). The ends lost 4 bases at V and 6 bases at J; junction bases unmatched: 7. The CDR3 loop reads CAWTSGSLADTQYF. In DNA, the CDR3 is TGTGCCTGGACTAGCGGGAGTTTGGCGGATACGCAGTATTTT.

This chain uses TRBV4-2 with TRBJ2-3; TRBD1 matches at 9 bases. The V gene end was trimmed by 4 bases and the J gene end by 5 bases; junction bases not matched to a gene: 7. The CDR3 is made up of 15 amino acids. Germline V gene sequence: CDR1 LGHNA, CDR2 YNFKEQ. CDR3 sequence (DNA): TGTGCCAGCAGCCGGTCGGACAGGGGAGGAGATACGCAGTATTTT. Translation: CASSRSDRGGDTQYF.

This clone was seen more than once but under ten times. The J gene is TRBJ1-2, the V gene TRBV28; a weak D match, TRBD1 (5 bases). The germline V gene has CDR1 MDHEN and CDR2 SYDVKM. The CDR3 covers 13 residues. The ends were cut back, 7 bases at V and 7 bases at J, with 16 bases in the middle. The CDR3 here is CASTPWGEFGYTF. DNA for the CDR3: TGTGCCAGCACCCCCTGGGGGGAGTTTGGCTACACCTTC.

This clone has a single count. The J gene is TRBJ1-3, the V gene TRBV4-2, with unresolved D. There are 16 residues in the CDR3. Per the germline V gene, CDR1 is LGHNA and CDR2 is YNFKEQ. V gave up 4 bases and J gave up 2 bases, with 15 bases separating them. DNA for the CDR3: TGTGCCAGCAGCCTTCTGACCAGCGAAACTGGAAACACCATATATTTT. It translates to CASSLLTSETGNTIYF.

The chain employs TRBV27 and TRBJ2-1; 7 positions agree with TRBD2. Germline CDR1 is MNHEY and CDR2 is SMNVEV (reference sequence). The CDR3 contains 15 residues. The V segment lost 6 bases and the J segment 1 base; nucleotides outside the gene matches: 6. The CDR3 protein is CASRSTSVSYNEQFF. The CDR3 nucleotides are TGTGCCAGCAGGAGTACTAGCGTTTCCTACAATGAGCAGTTCTTC.

This clone was detected once. This chain's CDR3 is CASSLAATDTQYF. The CDR3 nucleotides read TGCGCCAGCAGCTTAGCGGCCACAGATACGCAGTATTTT. The rearrangement joins TRBV5-1 to TRBJ2-3, with a weak D call TRBD2 (5 bases). Between the trimmed V and J ends, which lost 2 bases and 2 bases, there was a span of 6 bases. The CDR3 has 13 residues. The germline gives CDR1 SGHRS, CDR2 YFSETQ.

This sequence joins TRBV28 and TRBJ1-4; TRBD1 matches 9 bases. The CDR3 extends over 18 amino acids. The germline V gene has CDR1 MDHEN and CDR2 SYDVKM. V was pared by 6 bases and J by 2 bases, with 13 bases of the junction left unmatched. The CDR3 here is CASSQAGTGWGTNEKLFF. The CDR3 bases are TGTGCCAGCAGCCAGGCCGGGACAGGGTGGGGTACTAATGAAAAACTGTTTTTT.